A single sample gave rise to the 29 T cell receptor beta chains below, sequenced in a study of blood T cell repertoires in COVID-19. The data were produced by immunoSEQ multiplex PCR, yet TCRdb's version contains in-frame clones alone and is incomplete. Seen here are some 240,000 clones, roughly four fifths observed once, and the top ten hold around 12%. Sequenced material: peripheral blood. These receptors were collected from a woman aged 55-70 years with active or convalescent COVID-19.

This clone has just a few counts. The CDR3 loop reads CASSWHTLSGGESNYGYTF. The CDR3 nucleotides read TGTGCCAGCAGCTGGCATACCTTATCGGGGGGCGAGTCCAACTATGGCTACACCTTC. The rearrangement uses TRBV5-5 and TRBJ1-2, with D tentatively TRBD1 (6 bases). Germline V CDR1 and CDR2: SGHKS, YYEKEE (reference sequence). Trimming cost V 3 bases and J 2 bases, with 26 bases left between them. The CDR3 extends over 19 amino acids.

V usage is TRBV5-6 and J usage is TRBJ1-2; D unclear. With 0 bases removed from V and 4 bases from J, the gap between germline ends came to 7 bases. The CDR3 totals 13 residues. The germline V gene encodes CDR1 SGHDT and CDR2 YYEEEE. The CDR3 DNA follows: TGTGCCAGCAGCTTGGATGGCGGCTATGGCTACACCTTC. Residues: CASSLDGGYGYTF.

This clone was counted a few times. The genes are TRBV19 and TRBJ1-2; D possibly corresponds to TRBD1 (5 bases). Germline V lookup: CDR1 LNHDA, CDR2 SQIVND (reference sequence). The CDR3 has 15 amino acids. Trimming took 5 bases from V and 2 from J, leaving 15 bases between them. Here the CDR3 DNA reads TGTGCCAGTAGTTTACGGGCAGGGATGAACTATGGCTACACCTTC. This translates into CASSLRAGMNYGYTF.

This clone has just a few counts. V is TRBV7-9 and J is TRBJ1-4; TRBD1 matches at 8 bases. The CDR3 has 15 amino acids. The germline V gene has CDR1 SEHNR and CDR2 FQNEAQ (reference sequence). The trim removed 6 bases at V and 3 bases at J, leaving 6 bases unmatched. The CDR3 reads CASRAQGDPNEKLFF. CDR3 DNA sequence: TGTGCCAGCAGGGCACAGGGGGACCCTAATGAAAAACTGTTTTTT. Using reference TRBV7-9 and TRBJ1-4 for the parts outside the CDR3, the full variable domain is DTGVSQNPRHKITKRGQNVTFRCDPISEHNRLYWYRQTLGQGPEFLTYFQNEAQLEKSRLLSDRFSAERPKGSFSTLEIQRTEQGDSAMYLCASRAQGDPNEKLFFGSGTQLSVL.

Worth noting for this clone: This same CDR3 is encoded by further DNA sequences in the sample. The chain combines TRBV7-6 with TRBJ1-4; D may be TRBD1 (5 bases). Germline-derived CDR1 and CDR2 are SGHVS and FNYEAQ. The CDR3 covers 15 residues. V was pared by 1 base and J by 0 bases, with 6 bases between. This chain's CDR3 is CASSLETATNEKLFF. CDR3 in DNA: TGTGCCAGCAGCTTAGAGACAGCAACTAATGAAAAACTGTTTTTT.

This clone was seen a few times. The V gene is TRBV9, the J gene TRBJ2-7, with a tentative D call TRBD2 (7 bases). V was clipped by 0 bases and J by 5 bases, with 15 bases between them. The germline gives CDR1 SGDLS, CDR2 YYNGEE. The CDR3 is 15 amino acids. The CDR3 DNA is TGTGCCAGCAGCGTAGCGGGCGGGGGCAACAACGAGCAGTACTTC. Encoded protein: CASSVAGGGNNEQYF.

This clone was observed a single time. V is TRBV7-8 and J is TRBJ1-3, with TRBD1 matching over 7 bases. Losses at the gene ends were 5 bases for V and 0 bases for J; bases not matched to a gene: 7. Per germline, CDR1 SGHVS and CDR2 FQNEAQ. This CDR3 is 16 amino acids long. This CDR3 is CASSLRQGPSGNTIYF. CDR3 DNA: TGTGCCAGCAGCCTCCGACAGGGACCCTCTGGAAACACCATATATTTT.

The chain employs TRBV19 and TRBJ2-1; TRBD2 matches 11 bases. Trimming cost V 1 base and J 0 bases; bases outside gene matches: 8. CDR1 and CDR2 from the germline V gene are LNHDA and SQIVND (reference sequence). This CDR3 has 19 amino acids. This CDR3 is CASSIGLAGGPSSYNEQFF. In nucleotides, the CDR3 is TGTGCCAGTAGTATAGGTTTAGCGGGGGGGCCGAGCTCCTACAATGAGCAGTTCTTC.

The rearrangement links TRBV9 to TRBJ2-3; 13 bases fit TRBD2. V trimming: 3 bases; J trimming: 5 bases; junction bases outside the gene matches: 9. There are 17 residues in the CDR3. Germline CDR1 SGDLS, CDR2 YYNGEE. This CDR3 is CASSASLAGGRGDTQYF. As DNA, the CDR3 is TGTGCCAGCAGCGCATCACTAGCGGGGGGGCGGGGAGATACGCAGTATTTT.

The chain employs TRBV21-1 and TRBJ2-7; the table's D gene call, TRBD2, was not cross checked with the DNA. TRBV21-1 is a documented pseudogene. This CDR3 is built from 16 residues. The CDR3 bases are TGTGCCAGCAGCATCGGACTAGCGGGGGGGGCCTACGAGCAGTACTTC. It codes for CASSIGLAGGAYEQYF.

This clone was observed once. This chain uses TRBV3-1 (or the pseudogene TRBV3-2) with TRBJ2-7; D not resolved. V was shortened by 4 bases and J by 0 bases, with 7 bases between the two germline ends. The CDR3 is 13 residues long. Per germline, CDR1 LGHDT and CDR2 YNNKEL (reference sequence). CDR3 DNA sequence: TGTGCCAGCAGCCCCCCCTCCTCCTACGAGCAGTACTTC. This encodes CASSPPSSYEQYF.

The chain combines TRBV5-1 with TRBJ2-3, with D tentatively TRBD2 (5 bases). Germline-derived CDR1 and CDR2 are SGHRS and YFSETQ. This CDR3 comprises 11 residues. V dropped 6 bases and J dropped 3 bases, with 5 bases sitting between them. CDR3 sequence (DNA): TGCGCCAGCACGGGGACAGATACGCAGTATTTT. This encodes CASTGTDTQYF.

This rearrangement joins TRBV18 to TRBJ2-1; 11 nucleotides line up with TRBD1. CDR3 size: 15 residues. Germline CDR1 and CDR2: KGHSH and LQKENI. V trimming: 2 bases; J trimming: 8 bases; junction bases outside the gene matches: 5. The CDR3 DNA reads TGTGCCAGCTCACCAAACGGACAGGGGGCCGATGAGCAGTTCTTC. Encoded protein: CASSPNGQGADEQFF.

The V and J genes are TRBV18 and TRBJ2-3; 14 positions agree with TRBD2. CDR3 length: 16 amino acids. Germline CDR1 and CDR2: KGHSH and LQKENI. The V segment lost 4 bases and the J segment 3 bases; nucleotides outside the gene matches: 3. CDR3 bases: TGTGCCAGCTCACGGACTAGCGGGGGGATGACAGATACGCAGTATTTT. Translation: CASSRTSGGMTDTQYF.

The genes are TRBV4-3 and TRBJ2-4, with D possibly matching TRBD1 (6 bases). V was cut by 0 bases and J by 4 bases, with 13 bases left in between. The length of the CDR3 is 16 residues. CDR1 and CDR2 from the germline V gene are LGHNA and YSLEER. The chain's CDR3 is CASSQDLGTLKNIQYF. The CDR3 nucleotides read TGCGCCAGCAGCCAAGATCTGGGGACACTTAAAAACATTCAGTACTTC.

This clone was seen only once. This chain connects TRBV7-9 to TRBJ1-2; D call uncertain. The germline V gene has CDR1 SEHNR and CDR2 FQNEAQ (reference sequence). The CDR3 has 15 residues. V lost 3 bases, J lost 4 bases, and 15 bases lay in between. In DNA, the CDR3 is TGTGCCAGCAGCTTCTGGCCCGAGGCGGGCTATGGCTACACCTTC. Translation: CASSFWPEAGYGYTF.

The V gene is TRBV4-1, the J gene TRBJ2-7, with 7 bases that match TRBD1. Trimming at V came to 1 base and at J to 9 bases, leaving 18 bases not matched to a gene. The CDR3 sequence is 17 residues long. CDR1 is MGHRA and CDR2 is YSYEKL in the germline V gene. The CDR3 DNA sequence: TGCGCCAGCAGCCAAGGGGCCCCCGACAGGGTCGCGGAAGGGCAGTACTTC. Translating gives CASSQGAPDRVAEGQYF.

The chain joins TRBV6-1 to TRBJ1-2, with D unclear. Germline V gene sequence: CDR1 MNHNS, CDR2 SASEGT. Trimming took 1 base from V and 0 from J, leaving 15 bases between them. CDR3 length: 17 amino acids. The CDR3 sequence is CASSEVPAPGPNYGYTF. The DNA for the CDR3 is TGTGCCAGCAGTGAAGTACCAGCCCCAGGCCCTAACTATGGCTACACCTTC.

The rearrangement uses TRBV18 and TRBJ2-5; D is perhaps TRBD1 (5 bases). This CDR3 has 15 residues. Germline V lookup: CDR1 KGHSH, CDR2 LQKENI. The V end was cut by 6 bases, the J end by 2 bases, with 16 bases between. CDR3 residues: CASSPLVYRQETQYF. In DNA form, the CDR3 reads TGTGCCAGCTCCCCCTTGGTCTACAGGCAAGAGACCCAGTACTTC.

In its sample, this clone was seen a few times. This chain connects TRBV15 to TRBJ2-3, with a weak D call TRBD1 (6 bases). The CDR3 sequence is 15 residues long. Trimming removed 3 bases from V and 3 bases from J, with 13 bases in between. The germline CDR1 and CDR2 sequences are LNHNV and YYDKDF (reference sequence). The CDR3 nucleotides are TGTGCCACCAGCAGGCAGGGGATGAGGACAGATACGCAGTATTTT. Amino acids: CATSRQGMRTDTQYF.

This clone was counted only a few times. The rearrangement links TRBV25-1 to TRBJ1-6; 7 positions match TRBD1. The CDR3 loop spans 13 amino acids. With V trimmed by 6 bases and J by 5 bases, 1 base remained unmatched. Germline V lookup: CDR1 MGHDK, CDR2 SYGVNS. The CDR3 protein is CASRDRNNSPLHF. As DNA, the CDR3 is TGTGCCAGCAGGGACAGGAATAATTCACCCCTCCACTTT.

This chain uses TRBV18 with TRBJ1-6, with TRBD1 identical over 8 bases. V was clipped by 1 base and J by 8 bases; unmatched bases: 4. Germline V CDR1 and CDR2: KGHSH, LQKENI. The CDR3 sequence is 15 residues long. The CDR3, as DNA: TGTGCCAGCTCACCACTCAGGGGGCAGGATTCACCCCTCCACTTT. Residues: CASSPLRGQDSPLHF.

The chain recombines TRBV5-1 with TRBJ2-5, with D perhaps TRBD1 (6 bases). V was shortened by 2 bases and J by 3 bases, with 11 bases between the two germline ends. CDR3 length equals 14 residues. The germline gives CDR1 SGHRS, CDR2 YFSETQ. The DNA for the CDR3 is TGCGCCAGCAGCTTAGTGGACAGCGAAGAGACCCAGTACTTC. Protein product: CASSLVDSEETQYF.

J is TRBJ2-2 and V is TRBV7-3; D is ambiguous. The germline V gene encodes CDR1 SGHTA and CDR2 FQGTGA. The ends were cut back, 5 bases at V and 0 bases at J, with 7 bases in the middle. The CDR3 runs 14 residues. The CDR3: CASSKLANTGELFF. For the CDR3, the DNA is TGTGCCAGCAGCAAGCTAGCGAACACCGGGGAGCTGTTTTTT.

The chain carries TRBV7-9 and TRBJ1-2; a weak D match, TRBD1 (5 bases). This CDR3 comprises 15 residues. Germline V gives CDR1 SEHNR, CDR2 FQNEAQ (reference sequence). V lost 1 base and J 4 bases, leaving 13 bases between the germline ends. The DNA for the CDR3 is TGTGCCAGCAGCTTAGTGGGGCCTGGTGGCTATGGCTACACCTTC. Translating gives CASSLVGPGGYGYTF.

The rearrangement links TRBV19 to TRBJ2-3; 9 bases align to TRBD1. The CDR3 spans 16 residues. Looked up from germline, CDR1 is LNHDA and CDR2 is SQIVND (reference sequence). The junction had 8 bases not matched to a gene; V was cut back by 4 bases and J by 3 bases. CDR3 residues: CASSTLGQGWTDTQYF. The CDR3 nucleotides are TGTGCCAGTAGTACCCTGGGACAGGGATGGACAGATACGCAGTATTTT.

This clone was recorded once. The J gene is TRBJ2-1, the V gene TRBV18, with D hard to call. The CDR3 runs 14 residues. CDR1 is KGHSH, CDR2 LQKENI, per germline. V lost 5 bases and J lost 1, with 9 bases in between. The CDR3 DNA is TGTGCCAGCTCAGGTTCCAGGTCCTACAATGAGCAGTTCTTC. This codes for CASSGSRSYNEQFF.

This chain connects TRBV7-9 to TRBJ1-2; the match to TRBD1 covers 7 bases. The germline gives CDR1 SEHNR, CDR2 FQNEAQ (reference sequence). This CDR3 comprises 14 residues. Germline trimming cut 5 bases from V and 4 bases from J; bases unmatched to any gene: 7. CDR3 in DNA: TGTGCCAGCAGCCTGCGGGACAGTCCCTATGGCTACACCTTC. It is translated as CASSLRDSPYGYTF.

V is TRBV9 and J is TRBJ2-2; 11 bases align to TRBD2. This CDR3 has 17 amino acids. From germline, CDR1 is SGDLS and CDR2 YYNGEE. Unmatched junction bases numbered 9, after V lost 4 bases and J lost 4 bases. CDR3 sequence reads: CASSLRELAGATGELFF. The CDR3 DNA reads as TGTGCCAGCAGCCTCAGGGAACTAGCGGGAGCCACCGGGGAGCTGTTTTTT.